The T cell receptor (beta chain) under discussion was sequenced for a study of human T cells and chemical hapten exposure. In germline, CDR1 is SGHVS, CDR2 FNYEAQ. Trimming removed 4 bases from V and 1 base from J, with 13 bases in between. The CDR3 consists of 15 residues. This clonotype was observed at least ten times. Its antigen remains unidentified. What the library attached to individual cDNA molecules were unique molecular identifiers. Original processing notes: From about 22,000 to 700,000 TCRs were found per sample, with a median of 95,638. TCRdb independently ran MiXCR on the RACE reads; one entry per CDR3 protein. The V and J calls and clone size come from TCRdb's table, not from the authors' own analysis. The sample lists fewer than 150,000 distinct CDR3 sequences, approximately 13% occurring once. General observations from the study: DPC sensitization did not alter TCRs above 1 in 1000 frequency.

Noted time point: pre-sensitization, week 0. Regarding treatment: therapeutic diphenylcyclopropenone sensitization with weekly scalp DPC. The receptor comes from a woman aged 18-29 years with alopecia areata. Some clones in this sample may be carry-over from other donors' samples. The chain uses TRBV7-6 and TRBJ1-1, with TRBD1 as a possible D gene (5 bases). Specimen: whole blood, collected in connection with sensitization to the hapten diphenylcyclopropenone (DPC). The CDR3 region has the DNA TGTGCCAGCAGCTACCCCTCAGGGAGGAACACTGAAGCTTTCTTT. Its protein is CASSYPSGRNTEAFF.